This record looks at one T cell receptor (beta chain) sequence and its context. The protocol was immunoSEQ multiplex PCR, while the TCRdb copy is restricted to in-frame clones and leaves out a portion. Among about 110,000 clones listed, around 90% were seen once. This entry belongs to a study of T cell responses to AZD1222 COVID-19 vaccine. The sample in question was peripheral blood, obtained 28 days after the second AZD1222 dose. The clonotype originates from an adult who received the AZD1222 COVID-19 vaccine.

The CDR3 sequence: CASSLGVSQGTTEAFF. In DNA, the CDR3 is TGTGCCAGCAGCTTAGGGGTATCGCAGGGTACGACTGAAGCTTTCTTT. The chain uses TRBV11-2 and TRBJ1-1, with D possibly matching TRBD1 (5 bases). The V end lost 1 base, the J end lost 5 bases, and 17 bases lay between the germline ends. The germline V gene encodes CDR1 SGHAT and CDR2 FQNNGV. The CDR3 runs to 16 residues.